Described below is a single T cell receptor beta chain sequence and its context. The antigen remains unidentified. Time point specified: patch test 3, about 24 weeks after DPC sensitization. Treatment specified: therapeutic diphenylcyclopropenone sensitization with weekly scalp DPC. The starting material, unfractionated whole blood, was used for total RNA extraction. This sample was taken from a study of human T cells and chemical hapten exposure. Overall study context: Yields of TCR per sample differed, chiefly owing to small differences in pooled library volume. Study-wide findings and caveats: DPC sensitization did not alter TCRs above 1 in 1000 frequency. Expanded TCRs grouped into significantly more large CDR3 similarity clusters than controls produced.

The ends lost 4 bases at V and 5 bases at J; junction bases unmatched: 8. This CDR3 contains 15 residues. Germline-derived CDR1 and CDR2 are SGHTA and FQGNSA. A single record per CDR3 protein comes from TCRdb applying MiXCR to the RACE reads. This repertoire shows 80,000 to 100,000 distinct CDR3 sequences, 27% found once; its top ten account for 10% to 13%. The sample in question was whole blood, obtained in connection with sensitization to the hapten diphenylcyclopropenone (DPC). This receptor was taken from a man in his forties or fifties with alopecia areata. Some clones in this sample may be carry-over from other donors' samples. The chain joins TRBV7-2 to TRBJ2-3; 8 bases are shared with TRBD2. The CDR3 region is CASSSEAGAVDTQYF. The CDR3, as DNA: TGTGCCAGCAGCTCAGAAGCGGGAGCAGTAGATACGCAGTATTTT.